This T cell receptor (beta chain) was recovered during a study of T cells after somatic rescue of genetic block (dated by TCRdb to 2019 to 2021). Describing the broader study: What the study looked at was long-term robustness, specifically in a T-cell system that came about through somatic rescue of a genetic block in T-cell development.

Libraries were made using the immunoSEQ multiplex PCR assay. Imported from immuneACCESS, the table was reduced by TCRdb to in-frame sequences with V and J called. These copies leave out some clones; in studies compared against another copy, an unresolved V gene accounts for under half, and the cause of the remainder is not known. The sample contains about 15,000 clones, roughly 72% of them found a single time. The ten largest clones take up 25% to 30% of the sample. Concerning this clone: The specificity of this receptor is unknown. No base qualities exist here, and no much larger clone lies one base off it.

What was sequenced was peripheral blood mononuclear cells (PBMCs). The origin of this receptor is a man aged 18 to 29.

The DNA is TGTGCCAGCCGAAAGGGGAGCTCCTACGAGCAGTACTTC. It encodes CASRKGSSYEQYF. The chain employs TRBV19 and TRBJ2-7; the D segment might be TRBD1 or TRBD2, since each matches 5 bases. From the cysteine up to the phenylalanine, the CDR3 has a length of 13 residues. The entry retains the CDR3 DNA only, 39 bases that are in frame from base 1. For CDR1 and CDR2, the germline V gene (reference sequence) lists LNHDA and SQIVND. V is clipped by 9 bases and J by 0 bases, and the sequence between their germline boundaries is 12 bases long. Reference TRBV19 and TRBJ2-7 genes cover what lies past the CDR3, so the full variable domain is DGGITQSPKYLFRKEGQNVTLSCEQNLNHDAMYWYRQDPGQGLRLIYYSQIVNDFQKGDIAEGYSVSREKKESFPLTVTSAQKNPTAFYLCASRKGSSYEQYFGPGTRLTVT.